A single sample gave rise to the 27 T cell receptor beta chains below, sequenced in a study of shared clonotypes between healthy human individuals. Only in-frame clones appear in the TCRdb table, and some are missing; sequencing was by immunoSEQ multiplex PCR. The repertoire has 1,400,000 or so clones, roughly 98.5% of them found once; the top ten carry 0.36%. Source material: naive CD4+ T cells sorted from blood. Subset denoted: CD45RA+ positively selected. The receptors stem from a young man in good health.

Notes on this clone: Other nucleotide sequences from this sample produce the same CDR3. The chain combines TRBV9 with TRBJ2-1; 12 bases are shared with TRBD2. V lost 0 bases to trimming and J lost 5 bases; unmatched junction nucleotides: 3. CDR3 length equals 16 residues. Germline loops: CDR1 SGDLS, CDR2 YYNGEE. The CDR3 sequence is CASSVVGLAGHNEQFF. For the CDR3, the DNA is TGTGCCAGCAGCGTAGTTGGACTAGCGGGACACAATGAGCAGTTCTTC.

For the CDR3, the DNA is TGTGCCAGCAGCCACAGGACAGGGGGTAACTACGAGCAGTACTTC. Translating it yields CASSHRTGGNYEQYF. J is TRBJ2-7 and V is TRBV11-2; 10 positions agree with TRBD1. Germline lookup yields CDR1 SGHAT and CDR2 FQNNGV. The CDR3 runs 15 residues. V trimming: 5 bases; J trimming: 3 bases; junction bases outside the gene matches: 7. The full variable domain, with the rest looked up from reference TRBV11-2 and TRBJ2-7, is EAGVAQSPRYKIIEKRQSVAFWCNPISGHATLYWYQQILGQGPKLLIQFQNNGVVDDSQLPKDRFSAERLKGVDSTLKIQPAKLEDSAVYLCASSHRTGGNYEQYFGPGTRLTVT.

CDR3 coding DNA: TGTGCCAGCAGCCAAGATGAACTAGCGGGAGCCGTGCAGACAGATACGCAGTATTTT. The encoded protein is CASSQDELAGAVQTDTQYF. The genes are TRBV4-2 and TRBJ2-3, with TRBD2 matching over 11 bases. Germline CDR1 reads LGHNA; CDR2 reads YNFKEQ. This CDR3 has 19 amino acids. V gave up 0 bases and J gave up 3 bases; unmatched junction bases: 11.

V usage is TRBV7-6 and J usage is TRBJ2-7; a weak D match, TRBD1 (6 bases). This CDR3 spans 13 amino acids. Trimming removed 2 bases from V and 6 bases from J, with 11 bases in between. Germline assignment: CDR1 SGHVS and CDR2 FNYEAQ. CDR3 amino acids: CASSLRTGSEQYF. The CDR3 DNA follows: TGTGCCAGCAGCTTACGTACAGGGAGCGAGCAGTACTTC.

This chain links TRBV18 with TRBJ2-6, with D perhaps TRBD1 (5 bases). The CDR3 consists of 17 residues. The germline CDR1 and CDR2 sequences are KGHSH and LQKENI. V shed 0 bases and J shed 0 bases, with 9 bases lying between them. The CDR3 nucleotides are TGTGCCAGCTCACCACCAGGGGCAGGCTCTGGGGCCAACGTCCTGACTTTC. Translation: CASSPPGAGSGANVLTF.

The chain's CDR3 is CASSLGGGGYTQYF. CDR3 in DNA: TGTGCCAGCAGCTTGGGCGGTGGTGGGTATACGCAGTATTTT. This chain links TRBV5-4 with TRBJ2-3; no reliable D call. This CDR3 has 14 residues. Per germline, CDR1 SGHNT and CDR2 YYREEE (reference sequence). With 0 bases removed from V and 7 bases from J, the gap between germline ends came to 12 bases.

There are a few counts of this clone. Other DNA sequences within the sample encode an identical CDR3. The chain has TRBV11-2 and TRBJ2-5; D uncertain. The CDR3 totals 11 residues. Trimming took off 5 bases at V and 2 bases at J, with 3 bases between the two ends. Germline CDR1 SGHAT, CDR2 FQNNGV. The CDR3: CASSPQETQYF. DNA for the CDR3: TGTGCCAGCAGCCCTCAAGAGACCCAGTACTTC. Full variable domain (remainder filled in from reference TRBV11-2 and TRBJ2-5): EAGVAQSPRYKIIEKRQSVAFWCNPISGHATLYWYQQILGQGPKLLIQFQNNGVVDDSQLPKDRFSAERLKGVDSTLKIQPAKLEDSAVYLCASSPQETQYFGPGTRLLVL.

V usage is TRBV5-1 and J usage is TRBJ2-1; D not certain. Germline loops: CDR1 SGHRS, CDR2 YFSETQ. The CDR3 spans 13 residues. Trimming removed 6 bases at V and 6 bases at J, with 13 bases between. CDR3 region: CASIPNVGNEQFF. The CDR3 nucleotides read TGCGCCAGCATCCCCAACGTGGGCAATGAGCAGTTCTTC. Variable domain in full (rest from reference TRBV5-1 and TRBJ2-1): KAGVTQTPRYLIKTRGQQVTLSCSPISGHRSVSWYQQTPGQGLQFLFEYFSETQRNKGNFPGRFSGRQFSNSRSEMNVSTLELGDSALYLCASIPNVGNEQFFGPGTRLTVL.

The rearrangement uses TRBV11-2 and TRBJ2-7, with 12 bases matching TRBD2. The CDR3 extends over 19 amino acids. V trimming: 5 bases; J trimming: 4 bases; junction bases outside the gene matches: 18. Germline V gene lookup returns CDR1 SGHAT and CDR2 FQNNGV. This CDR3 reads CASSARVLAGGPLDYEQYF. The DNA for the CDR3 is TGTGCCAGCAGCGCCCGGGTGCTAGCGGGAGGGCCCTTGGATTACGAGCAGTACTTC.

This chain uses TRBV4-2 with TRBJ2-2, with no clear D. V gave up 7 bases and J gave up 10 bases, with 19 bases separating them. Germline V lookup: CDR1 LGHNA, CDR2 YNFKEQ. The CDR3 totals 14 residues. In DNA form, the CDR3 reads TGTGCCAGCACTTCCACCCCCCAGCAGTCGGAGCTGTTTTTT. It codes for CASTSTPQQSELFF.

This clone has only one observation. The chain joins TRBV2 to TRBJ1-1; D not resolved. The CDR3 is made up of 13 amino acids. Trimming cost V 6 bases and J 4 bases, with 12 bases left between them. Germline CDR1 and CDR2: SNHLY and FYNNEI. CDR3: CASRTELGTEAFF. The CDR3 DNA follows: TGTGCCAGCAGGACCGAGCTGGGCACTGAAGCTTTCTTT.

The chain employs TRBV2 and TRBJ2-1, with TRBD2 matching 9 bases. Unmatched junction bases numbered 3, after V lost 4 bases and J lost 5 bases. The CDR3 runs to 14 residues. Germline values: CDR1 SNHLY, CDR2 FYNNEI. CDR3 coding DNA: TGTGCCAGCAGTGTGTCTAGCGGGGACAATGAGCAGTTCTTC. It encodes CASSVSSGDNEQFF.

J is TRBJ1-4 and V is TRBV9, with D maybe TRBD1 (5 bases). This CDR3 comprises 14 residues. V lost 2 bases, J lost 8 bases, and 13 bases lay in between. CDR1 is SGDLS, CDR2 YYNGEE, per germline. CDR3 DNA sequence: TGTGCCAGCAGCGTCGCGGGGGTTGGCGAAAAACTGTTTTTT. Protein product: CASSVAGVGEKLFF. The whole variable domain, filled in from reference TRBV9 and TRBJ1-4, reads DSGVTQTPKHLITATGQRVTLRCSPRSGDLSVYWYQQSLDQGLQFLIQYYNGEERAKGNILERFSAQQFPDLHSELNLSSLELGDSALYFCASSVAGVGEKLFFGSGTQLSVL.

This chain joins TRBV10-1 and TRBJ1-1, with D possibly TRBD1 on 5 matching bases. V lost 6 bases, J lost 3 bases, and 29 bases lay in between. Germline CDR1 WNHNN, CDR2 SYGVQD (reference sequence). The CDR3 consists of 19 residues. The CDR3 DNA reads as TGCGCCAGCAGCCTCCGGATGCCCGCACCCGGAGGGGAGGACACTGAAGCTTTCTTT. Translation: CASSLRMPAPGGEDTEAFF.

The chain links TRBV2 to TRBJ2-7, with 8 bases lining up with TRBD1. The length of the CDR3 is 12 residues. CDR1 and CDR2 (germline): SNHLY, FYNNEI. Here the CDR3 reads CASSDQRDRIVV. The DNA for the CDR3 is TGTGCCAGCAGTGATCAACGGGACAGGATCGTCGTC.

The chain links TRBV5-6 to TRBJ2-1, with D uncertain. The CDR3 spans 12 residues. Germline CDR1 and CDR2: SGHDT and YYEEEE. The germline V and J ends were trimmed by 1 base and 8 bases, with 7 bases remaining between them. CDR3 nucleotide sequence: TGTGCCAGCAGCTTGTTGGCGGATGAGCAGTTCTTC. This gives the protein CASSLLADEQFF.

The CDR3 protein is CASSLAPLGMNTEAFF. CDR3 nucleotide sequence: TGTGCCAGCAGCTTAGCTCCCCTGGGCATGAACACTGAAGCTTTCTTT. This rearrangement joins TRBV7-6 to TRBJ1-1; D call uncertain. In germline, CDR1 is SGHVS, CDR2 FNYEAQ. V was trimmed by 0 bases and J by 0 bases, leaving 11 bases between them. The CDR3 is made up of 16 amino acids.

This chain links TRBV25-1 with TRBJ2-1; D is undetermined. The CDR3 totals 10 residues. The germline V and J ends were trimmed by 6 bases and 10 bases, with 7 bases remaining between them. CDR1 and CDR2 (germline): MGHDK, SYGVNS. The CDR3 bases are TGTGCCAGCAGGGGGTCAGAGCAGTTCTTC. Translating it yields CASRGSEQFF.

Remarks on this clone: Other DNA sequences in this sample translate to the same CDR3. The V call is TRBV27, the J call TRBJ2-3; D gene ambiguous. Trimming stripped 2 bases from V and 3 bases from J, with 9 bases between. This CDR3 has 14 residues. Germline V lookup: CDR1 MNHEY, CDR2 SMNVEV (reference sequence). CDR3 bases: TGTGCCAGCAGTTTAGGAATTTATACAGATACGCAGTATTTT. This encodes CASSLGIYTDTQYF.

This chain uses TRBV29-1 with TRBJ2-1, with 10 bases that match TRBD2. Germline V gene data show CDR1 as SQVTM and CDR2 as ANQGSEA. The CDR3 spans 14 residues. With V trimmed by 7 bases and J by 6 bases, 9 bases remained unmatched. This CDR3 reads CSASSGSGANEQFF. The CDR3 nucleotides read TGCAGCGCCTCTAGCGGGAGTGGGGCCAATGAGCAGTTCTTC.

The chain links TRBV27 to TRBJ2-2, with 7 bases lining up with TRBD1. CDR1 and CDR2 from the germline V gene are MNHEY and SMNVEV (reference sequence). V was pared by 8 bases and J by 6 bases, with 15 bases of the junction left unmatched. CDR3 size: 16 residues. CDR3 coding DNA: TGTGCCAGCGCCTCCGGTCGGGGAAGGGGGCCCGGGGAGCTGTTTTTT. Translation gives CASASGRGRGPGELFF.

The CDR3 is CASTSFHEQFF. The CDR3 coding sequence is TGTGCCAGTACAAGCTTCCATGAGCAGTTCTTC. The V gene is TRBV19, the J gene TRBJ2-1; D unclear. The CDR3 is 11 residues long. V was pared by 7 bases and J by 8 bases, with 9 bases between. Germline V gives CDR1 LNHDA, CDR2 SQIVND (reference sequence).

This chain uses TRBV5-5 with TRBJ2-2; D possibly matches TRBD1 or TRBD2 (5 bases each). Germline lookup yields CDR1 SGHKS and CDR2 YYEKEE (reference sequence). CDR3 length: 16 amino acids. The V gene lost 1 base and the J gene lost 0 bases, with 10 bases spanning the gap. CDR3 DNA: TGTGCCAGCAGCTTGACTCCGGGGCCGAACACCGGGGAGCTGTTTTTT. Translation: CASSLTPGPNTGELFF.

The V and J genes are TRBV9 and TRBJ2-1; 8 nucleotides align to TRBD2. In germline, CDR1 is SGDLS, CDR2 YYNGEE. V was pared by 0 bases and J by 5 bases, with 10 bases of the junction left unmatched. The CDR3 spans 17 residues. Here the CDR3 reads CASSVVPGGPLNNEQFF. CDR3 in DNA: TGTGCCAGCAGCGTAGTTCCGGGAGGGCCTTTAAACAATGAGCAGTTCTTC. The full variable domain, with the rest looked up from reference TRBV9 and TRBJ2-1, is DSGVTQTPKHLITATGQRVTLRCSPRSGDLSVYWYQQSLDQGLQFLIQYYNGEERAKGNILERFSAQQFPDLHSELNLSSLELGDSALYFCASSVVPGGPLNNEQFFGPGTRLTVL.

The chain carries TRBV27 and TRBJ1-4; 12 bases are shared with TRBD1. This CDR3 has 17 amino acids. J gave up 5 bases and V 4 bases, and 8 bases lay outside the gene matches. CDR1 and CDR2 from the germline V gene are MNHEY and SMNVEV (reference sequence). The CDR3 nucleotides are TGTGCCAGCAGTTCGTTCCGGGACAGGGGGCTAAATGAAAAACTGTTTTTT. Translated, it gives CASSSFRDRGLNEKLFF.

This chain links TRBV27 with TRBJ1-1; 7 bases fit TRBD1. This CDR3 has 16 residues. Germline CDR1 and CDR2: MNHEY and SMNVEV (reference sequence). J was trimmed by 4 bases and V by 7 bases; bases with no gene match: 15. The CDR3 DNA reads TGTGCCAGCAAGGGTAGGGGGCGCCGGCTGAGCACTGAAGCTTTCTTT. Translation gives CASKGRGRRLSTEAFF.

The chain recombines TRBV11-2 with TRBJ2-7; TRBD1 agrees at 8 bases. The CDR3 loop spans 16 amino acids. V trimming: 5 bases; J trimming: 3 bases; junction bases outside the gene matches: 12. Germline V gives CDR1 SGHAT, CDR2 FQNNGV. The chain's CDR3 is CASSPPSGTGRYEQYF. CDR3 nucleotide sequence: TGTGCCAGCAGCCCTCCCTCCGGGACAGGCCGCTACGAGCAGTACTTC. Using reference TRBV11-2 and TRBJ2-7 for the parts outside the CDR3, the full variable domain is EAGVAQSPRYKIIEKRQSVAFWCNPISGHATLYWYQQILGQGPKLLIQFQNNGVVDDSQLPKDRFSAERLKGVDSTLKIQPAKLEDSAVYLCASSPPSGTGRYEQYFGPGTRLTVT.